This entry concerns a single T cell receptor beta chain. Per the authors' pipeline: By means of reference gene primer amplification, nucleated cell counts were estimated. TCRdb's table, derived via immunoSEQ multiplex PCR, lists solely in-frame clones and lacks some. V and J calls and clone size come straight from that table; D and trimming were deduced from the DNA. The sample yields 97,000 or so clones, approximately 90% seen once. The junction had 11 bases not matched to a gene; V was cut back by 4 bases and J by 5 bases. This CDR3 contains 16 residues. In germline, CDR1 is MDHEN, CDR2 SYDVKM. This sample was taken from a study of blood T cell repertoires in COVID-19. The overall study: Donors in the United States, Italy and Spain gave samples during acute or convalescent COVID-19. T cells, B-cell-depleted T cells, or PBMCs provided the cDNA or gDNA that served as material.

This clonotype was obtained from a man aged 55 to 70 with acute or convalescent COVID-19. Sequencing input: peripheral blood. The chain has TRBV28 and TRBJ1-5; 7 bases map to TRBD1. The CDR3 sequence: CASSWGNRDSDQPQHF. The CDR3 region has the DNA TGTGCCAGCAGTTGGGGTAACCGGGACAGCGATCAGCCCCAGCATTTT.